The 27 T cell receptor beta chains below come from one sample, sequenced in a study of blood T cells in healthy people across ages. A sample-barcoded 5' primer and a J-beta primer mix were used in a second PCR of roughly 6 to 11 cycles. TCRdb recomputed calls from the 5' RACE reads with MiXCR, one row per CDR3 protein. This sample yields 2 million or so distinct CDR3 sequences, of which just under 50% are seen a single time; approximately 2.1% belongs to the top ten. Input material: blood. These receptors all come from a woman in her forties in good health.

CDR3 sequence: CASSPLGQGIYNEQFF. The CDR3 DNA reads as TGTGCCAGCAGCCCCTTGGGACAGGGGATCTACAATGAGCAGTTCTTC. The rearrangement joins TRBV3-1 to TRBJ2-1; TRBD1 matches at 10 bases. Trimming took 4 bases from V and 3 from J; bases not matched to a gene: 6. Germline assignment: CDR1 LGHDT and CDR2 YNNKEL (reference sequence). This CDR3 is 16 amino acids long.

The chain joins TRBV13 to TRBJ2-2; 9 positions agree with TRBD2. J gave up 9 bases and V 8 bases, and 4 bases lay outside the gene matches. The length of the CDR3 is 12 residues. The germline V gene encodes CDR1 PRHDT and CDR2 FYEKMQ (reference sequence). DNA of the CDR3: TGTGCCAGCGAGCGGGGGGCCAGGGAGCTGTTTTTT. It is translated as CASERGARELFF.

This clonotype has more than one count but fewer than ten. The V gene is TRBV12-3 or TRBV12-4, the J gene TRBJ1-2, with D perhaps matching TRBD1 (6 bases). V lost 11 bases and J lost 5, with 18 bases in between. The CDR3 length is 13 residues. The CDR3 sequence is CAGRGVREYGYTF. DNA for the CDR3: TGTGCCGGTAGGGGGGTACGGGAGTATGGCTACACCTTC.

The chain joins TRBV7-9 to TRBJ1-1, with D possibly being TRBD1 (5 bases). Germline V lookup: CDR1 SEHNR, CDR2 FQNEAQ (reference sequence). The CDR3 runs to 16 residues. V was clipped by 5 bases and J by 3 bases, with 19 bases between them. For the CDR3, the DNA is TGTGCCAGCAGCCCTCTCCCGTCCAGGGCCGACACTGAAGCTTTCTTT. It is translated as CASSPLPSRADTEAFF.

The rearrangement links TRBV2 to TRBJ2-1, with 9 nucleotides matching TRBD1. V lost 6 bases and J lost 7; bases outside the gene matches: 7. This CDR3 spans 14 amino acids. Germline loops: CDR1 SNHLY, CDR2 FYNNEI. Written as DNA, the CDR3 is TGTGCCAGCAGATACAGGGGGCGTGGGAATGAGCAGTTCTTC. It translates to CASRYRGRGNEQFF.

The chain has TRBV7-2 and TRBJ2-1; TRBD1 matches at 10 bases. CDR1 is SGHTA and CDR2 is FQGNSA in the germline V gene. V lost 10 bases to trimming and J lost 7 bases; unmatched junction nucleotides: 10. The CDR3 loop spans 14 amino acids. This CDR3 reads CANKPGQGSNEQFF. Written as DNA, the CDR3 is TGTGCCAACAAGCCGGGACAGGGGTCAAATGAGCAGTTCTTC. Looking up the rest from reference TRBV7-2 and TRBJ2-1 gives the full variable domain: GAGVSQSPSNKVTEKGKDVELRCDPISGHTALYWYRQSLGQGLEFLIYFQGNSAPDKSGLPSDRFSAERTGGSVSTLTIQRTQQEDSAVYLCANKPGQGSNEQFFGPGTRLTVL.

The chain has TRBV9 and TRBJ2-1; a possible D gene is TRBD1 (6 bases). This CDR3 is 15 amino acids long. Germline CDR1 and CDR2: SGDLS and YYNGEE. V dropped 0 bases and J dropped 3 bases, with 10 bases sitting between them. The CDR3 here is CASSVAPGVYNEQFF. CDR3 nucleotide sequence: TGTGCCAGCAGCGTAGCTCCAGGGGTCTACAATGAGCAGTTCTTC. The full variable domain, with the rest looked up from reference TRBV9 and TRBJ2-1, is DSGVTQTPKHLITATGQRVTLRCSPRSGDLSVYWYQQSLDQGLQFLIQYYNGEERAKGNILERFSAQQFPDLHSELNLSSLELGDSALYFCASSVAPGVYNEQFFGPGTRLTVL.

The rearrangement links TRBV20-1 to TRBJ1-5; no definite D call. The CDR3 runs to 15 residues. V was shortened by 4 bases and J by 2 bases, with 15 bases between the two germline ends. CDR1 and CDR2 (germline): DFQATT, SNEGSKA (reference sequence). CDR3 region: CSAIGMRLGNQPQHF. The CDR3 bases are TGCAGTGCTATAGGGATGAGGTTGGGCAATCAGCCCCAGCATTTT.

The chain carries TRBV9 and TRBJ2-6; D unresolved. From germline, CDR1 is SGDLS and CDR2 YYNGEE. This CDR3 spans 15 amino acids. V lost 1 base to trimming and J lost 1 base, with 6 bases between them. The CDR3 sequence: CASSVMGSGANVLTF. For the CDR3, the DNA is TGTGCCAGCAGCGTAATGGGGTCTGGGGCCAACGTCCTGACTTTC.

The chain carries TRBV6-1 and TRBJ2-5; 7 nucleotides agree with TRBD2. The V and J ends lost 6 bases and 4 bases, in that order; junction bases with no gene match: 2. Per the germline V gene, CDR1 is MNHNS and CDR2 is SASEGT. The CDR3 is made up of 12 amino acids. The CDR3 region is CASRGLSETQYF. The CDR3 DNA sequence: TGTGCCAGCAGGGGACTATCAGAGACCCAGTACTTC.

The chain recombines TRBV29-1 with TRBJ2-6; 7 nucleotides match TRBD1. V lost 7 bases and J lost 2; bases outside the gene matches: 11. Looked up from germline, CDR1 is SQVTM and CDR2 is ANQGSEA. CDR3 length: 16 residues. CDR3 residues: CSAYGQASPGANVLTF. The CDR3 DNA follows: TGCAGCGCCTACGGACAGGCGTCGCCTGGGGCCAACGTCCTGACTTTC.

The chain recombines TRBV29-1 with TRBJ2-2; D unresolved. Trimming pared 5 bases from V and 4 bases from J, leaving 8 bases between. The length of the CDR3 is 12 residues. Germline values: CDR1 SQVTM, CDR2 ANQGSEA. The CDR3 DNA sequence: TGCAGCGTTCTATGGGGCACCGGGGAGCTGTTTTTT. Its translation: CSVLWGTGELFF.

V gene TRBV2 combines with J gene TRBJ2-4; TRBD2 aligns across 10 bases. This CDR3 has 16 residues. With 10 bases clipped from V and 7 bases from J, the junction kept 16 bases outside the gene matches. Germline V gene lookup returns CDR1 SNHLY and CDR2 FYNNEI. The CDR3 coding sequence is TGTGCCAACACAAGAAACAGGGGACTAGCGATGAACATTCAGTACTTC. Its translation: CANTRNRGLAMNIQYF.

V usage is TRBV28 and J usage is TRBJ2-7, with TRBD2 matching 9 bases. The CDR3 contains 15 residues. The germline V gene encodes CDR1 MDHEN and CDR2 SYDVKM. Trimming removed 5 bases from V and 1 base from J; junction bases left unmatched: 6. The CDR3 DNA sequence: TGTGCCAGCAGTCCCCCGACTAGCGGATCCTACGAGCAGTACTTC. Amino acids: CASSPPTSGSYEQYF. The full variable domain, rest sourced from reference TRBV28 and TRBJ2-7, is DVKVTQSSRYLVKRTGEKVFLECVQDMDHENMFWYRQDPGLGLRLIYFSYDVKMKEKGDIPEGYSVSREKKERFSLILESASTNQTSMYLCASSPPTSGSYEQYFGPGTRLTVT.

The chain has TRBV5-1 and TRBJ1-1, with a possible D match to TRBD1 (6 bases). V was clipped by 0 bases and J by 4 bases, with 10 bases between them. This CDR3 spans 14 amino acids. CDR1 and CDR2 from the germline V gene are SGHRS and YFSETQ. For the CDR3, the DNA is TGCGCCAGCAGCTTGGACAGGGACGGCACTGAAGCTTTCTTT. It specifies CASSLDRDGTEAFF.

This clonotype has a single count. The rearrangement links TRBV3-1 to TRBJ1-1; 8 bases align to TRBD1. V trimming: 1 base; J trimming: 0 bases; junction bases outside the gene matches: 7. CDR1 LGHDT and CDR2 YNNKEL come from the germline V gene (reference sequence). The CDR3 is made up of 17 amino acids. CDR3 bases: TGTGCCAGCAGCCAAGTCTTCGGACAGGGTATGAACACTGAAGCTTTCTTT. Protein sequence: CASSQVFGQGMNTEAFF.

The chain joins TRBV6-1 to TRBJ1-2; D gene uncertain. The ends were cut back, 2 bases at V and 4 bases at J, with 5 bases in the middle. Germline-derived CDR1 and CDR2 are MNHNS and SASEGT. The CDR3 consists of 12 residues. The CDR3 loop is CASSESLYGYTF. CDR3 nucleotides: TGTGCCAGCAGTGAAAGCCTCTATGGCTACACCTTC.

The chain combines TRBV12-3 or TRBV12-4 with TRBJ1-4; 7 bases are shared with TRBD1. This CDR3 region has 16 residues. V shed 6 bases and J 5 bases; nucleotides not matched to a gene: 12. CDR3 protein: CASRHSQGGANEKLFF. In DNA, the CDR3 is TGTGCCAGCAGACATTCTCAGGGGGGCGCCAATGAAAAACTGTTTTTT.

The chain employs TRBV15 and TRBJ1-2; D uncertain. This CDR3 is built from 14 residues. Germline CDR1 reads LNHNV; CDR2 reads YYDKDF (reference sequence). V was trimmed by 3 bases and J by 8 bases, leaving 16 bases between them. The CDR3 spells CATSSLGRQEGYTF. For the CDR3, the DNA is TGTGCCACCAGCAGCCTAGGGAGGCAGGAAGGCTACACCTTC.

The chain is built from TRBV9 and TRBJ2-7; no definite D call. CDR3 length: 15 residues. Germline V gene lookup returns CDR1 SGDLS and CDR2 YYNGEE. The germline V and J ends were trimmed by 0 bases and 7 bases, with 17 bases remaining between them. The CDR3 DNA follows: TGTGCCAGCAGCGTAGATAGCCGGGCCTACAATGAGCAGTACTTC. The encoded protein is CASSVDSRAYNEQYF. Looking up the rest from reference TRBV9 and TRBJ2-7 gives the full variable domain: DSGVTQTPKHLITATGQRVTLRCSPRSGDLSVYWYQQSLDQGLQFLIQYYNGEERAKGNILERFSAQQFPDLHSELNLSSLELGDSALYFCASSVDSRAYNEQYFGPGTRLTVT.

This clonotype appeared once. The chain combines TRBV12-3 or TRBV12-4 with TRBJ2-1, with 7 bases aligning to TRBD1. Losses at the gene ends were 10 bases for V and 5 bases for J; bases not matched to a gene: 5. CDR3 length: 12 residues. CDR3 region: CATTTGNNEQFF. The CDR3 DNA follows: TGTGCCACCACGACAGGGAACAATGAGCAGTTCTTC.

The chain combines TRBV3-1 with TRBJ2-5; 7 bases align to TRBD1. The J call may be in error: the DNA end matches TRBJ2-7 better. The length of the CDR3 is 15 residues. CDR1 and CDR2 (germline): LGHDT, YNNKEL (reference sequence). The CDR3 loop is CASSQDPTGMAEQYF. The CDR3 DNA sequence: TGTGCCAGCAGCCAAGATCCGACAGGGATGGCCGAGCAGTACTTC.

This clonotype was detected only a few times. The chain recombines TRBV7-8 with TRBJ1-4; D is unresolved. CDR3 length: 13 amino acids. The germline CDR1 and CDR2 sequences are SGHVS and FQNEAQ. V lost 0 bases and J 4 bases, leaving 3 bases between the germline ends. The CDR3 sequence is CASSLAYNEKLFF. The DNA of the CDR3 is TGTGCCAGCAGCTTAGCTTATAATGAAAAACTGTTTTTT. The entire variable domain, with the rest obtained from reference TRBV7-8 and TRBJ1-4, is as follows: GAGVSQSPRYKVAKRGQDVALRCDPISGHVSLFWYQQALGQGPEFLTYFQNEAQLDKSGLPSDRFFAERPEGSVSTLKIQRTQQEDSAVYLCASSLAYNEKLFFGSGTQLSVL.

This chain links TRBV9 with TRBJ2-5, with TRBD1 matching over 7 bases. CDR3 length: 14 amino acids. Trimming took 4 bases from V and 1 from J; bases not matched to a gene: 4. From germline, CDR1 is SGDLS and CDR2 YYNGEE. Written as DNA, the CDR3 is TGTGCCAGCAGCTCCGGGGACAGCCAAGAGACCCAGTACTTC. It codes for CASSSGDSQETQYF.

This clonotype showed up just a few times. This sequence joins TRBV14 and TRBJ2-1, with D possibly being TRBD1 (6 bases). CDR1 is SGHDN and CDR2 is FVKESK in the germline V gene. Trimming removed 4 bases from V and 4 bases from J, with 14 bases in between. The CDR3 is made up of 15 amino acids. In DNA form, the CDR3 reads TGTGCCAGCAGCCGCGGACAGACGTATTACAATGAGCAGTTCTTC. The encoded protein is CASSRGQTYYNEQFF.

This clonotype was found once. A junction end diverges from the germline sequence, so it may reflect a read error. The chain recombines TRBV27 with TRBJ2-1; a possible D gene is TRBD2 (6 bases). Germline values: CDR1 MNHEY, CDR2 SMNVEV (reference sequence). The CDR3 is 15 amino acids. CDR3 nucleotide sequence: TGTGCCAGCAGTTCCTCCCCTGGGGAGGCCGATGAGCGGTTCTTC. Translated: CASSSSPGEADERFF.

This clonotype turned up a few times. The chain carries TRBV5-1 and TRBJ2-5; perhaps TRBD2 as D (5 bases). This CDR3 comprises 13 residues. V was clipped by 2 bases and J by 4 bases, with 9 bases between them. Germline V lookup: CDR1 SGHRS, CDR2 YFSETQ. The CDR3 protein is CASSFGEPETQYF. In DNA form, the CDR3 reads TGCGCCAGCAGCTTTGGGGAGCCAGAGACCCAGTACTTC.